The source of this T cell receptor beta chain is a study of OX40 agonist ivuxolimab in advanced cancers. Study-level background: Every 2 weeks, patients got intravenous ivuxolimab at one of six dose levels (0.01-10 mg/kg). Three patients responded partially, comprising one with hepatocellular carcinoma and two with cutaneous melanoma. Study-wide findings and caveats: The mean number of expanded clones was higher in CD8+ T cells than in CD4+.

Measured with immunoSEQ multiplex PCR; TCRdb has only the in-frame clones, and not every one. The sample includes tens of thousands of clones, approximately 92% of them seen just once. A note on this clone: The antigen is not known.

This sequence originates from an adult with an advanced solid tumor such as melanoma, head and neck, liver or kidney cancer. The source material was CD4+ or CD8+ T cells sorted from blood, sampled in a trial of the OX40 agonist ivuxolimab.

CDR3: CATGGRREKLFF. The CDR3 DNA sequence: TGTGCCACCGGTGGTAGGCGAGAAAAACTGTTTTTT. The J gene is TRBJ1-4, the V gene TRBV2, with unresolved D. CDR1 is SNHLY, CDR2 FYNNEI, per germline. The CDR3 sequence is 12 residues long. V was trimmed by 10 bases and J by 8 bases, leaving 14 bases between them. The full variable domain, rest sourced from reference TRBV2 and TRBJ1-4, is EPEVTQTPSHQVTQMGQEVILRCVPISNHLYFYWYRQILGQKVEFLVSFYNNEISEKSEIFDDQFSVERPDGSNFTLKIRSTKLEDSAMYFCATGGRREKLFFGSGTQLSVL.